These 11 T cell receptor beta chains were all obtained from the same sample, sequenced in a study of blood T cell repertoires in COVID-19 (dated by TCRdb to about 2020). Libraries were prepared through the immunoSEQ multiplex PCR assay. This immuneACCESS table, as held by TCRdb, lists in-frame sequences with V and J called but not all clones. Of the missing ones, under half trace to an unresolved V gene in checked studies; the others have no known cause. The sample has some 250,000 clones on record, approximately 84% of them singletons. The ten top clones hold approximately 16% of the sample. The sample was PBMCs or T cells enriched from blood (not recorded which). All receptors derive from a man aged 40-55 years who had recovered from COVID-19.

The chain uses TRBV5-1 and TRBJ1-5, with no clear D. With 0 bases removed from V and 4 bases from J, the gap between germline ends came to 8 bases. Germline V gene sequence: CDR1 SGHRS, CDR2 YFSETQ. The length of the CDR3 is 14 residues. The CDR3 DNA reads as TGCGCCAGCAGCTTGGGTCAGTCGAATCAGCCCCAGCATTTT. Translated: CASSLGQSNQPQHF.

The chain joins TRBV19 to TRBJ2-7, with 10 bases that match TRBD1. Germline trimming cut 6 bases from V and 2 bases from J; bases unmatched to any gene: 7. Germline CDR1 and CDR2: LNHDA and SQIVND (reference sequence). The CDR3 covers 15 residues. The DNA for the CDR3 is TGTGCCAGTAGCGGGGACAGGGGCCGTGCCTACGAGCAGTACTTC. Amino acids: CASSGDRGRAYEQYF.

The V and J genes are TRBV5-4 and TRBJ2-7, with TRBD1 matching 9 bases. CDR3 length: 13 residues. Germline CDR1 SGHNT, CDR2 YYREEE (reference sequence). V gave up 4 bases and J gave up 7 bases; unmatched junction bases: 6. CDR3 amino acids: CASSLTGGWEQYF. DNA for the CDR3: TGTGCCAGCAGCCTGACAGGGGGATGGGAGCAGTACTTC.

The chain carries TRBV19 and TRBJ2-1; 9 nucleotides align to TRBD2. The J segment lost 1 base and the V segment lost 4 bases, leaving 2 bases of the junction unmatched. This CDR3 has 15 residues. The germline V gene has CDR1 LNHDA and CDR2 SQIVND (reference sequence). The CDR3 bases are TGTGCCAGTAGTAAGGCGGGAGGGTCCTACAATGAGCAGTTCTTC. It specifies CASSKAGGSYNEQFF.

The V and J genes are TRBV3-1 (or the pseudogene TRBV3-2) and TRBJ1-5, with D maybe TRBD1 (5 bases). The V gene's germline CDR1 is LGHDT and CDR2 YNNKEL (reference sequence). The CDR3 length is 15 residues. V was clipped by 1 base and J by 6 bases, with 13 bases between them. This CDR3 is CASSQGVQGRQPQHF. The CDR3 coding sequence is TGTGCCAGCAGCCAAGGAGTTCAGGGTCGTCAGCCCCAGCATTTT.

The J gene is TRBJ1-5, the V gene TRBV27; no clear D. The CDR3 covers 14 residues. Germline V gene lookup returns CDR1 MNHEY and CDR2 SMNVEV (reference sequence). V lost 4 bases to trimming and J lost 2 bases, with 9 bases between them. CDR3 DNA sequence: TGTGCCAGCAGTTCCGGGTGGGGCAATCAGCCCCAGCATTTT. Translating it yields CASSSGWGNQPQHF.

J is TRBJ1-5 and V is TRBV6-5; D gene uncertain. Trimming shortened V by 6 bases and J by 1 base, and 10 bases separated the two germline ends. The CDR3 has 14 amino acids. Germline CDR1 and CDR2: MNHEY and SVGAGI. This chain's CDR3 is CASSVGASNQPQHF. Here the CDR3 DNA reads TGTGCCAGCAGCGTAGGAGCGAGCAATCAGCCCCAGCATTTT.

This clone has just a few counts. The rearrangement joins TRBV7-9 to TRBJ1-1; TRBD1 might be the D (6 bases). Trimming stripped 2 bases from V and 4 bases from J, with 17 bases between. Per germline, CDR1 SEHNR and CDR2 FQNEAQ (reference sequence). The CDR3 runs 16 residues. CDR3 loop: CASSLRGTPVATEAFF. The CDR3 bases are TGTGCCAGCAGCTTAAGGGGGACCCCTGTCGCCACTGAAGCTTTCTTT.

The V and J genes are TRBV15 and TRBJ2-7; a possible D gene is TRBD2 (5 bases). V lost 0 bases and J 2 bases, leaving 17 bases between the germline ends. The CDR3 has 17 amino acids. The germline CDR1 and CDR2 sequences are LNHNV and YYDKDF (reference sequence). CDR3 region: CATSRDIGGTDTYEQYF. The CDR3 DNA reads TGTGCCACCAGCAGAGATATAGGAGGTACCGATACCTACGAGCAGTACTTC.

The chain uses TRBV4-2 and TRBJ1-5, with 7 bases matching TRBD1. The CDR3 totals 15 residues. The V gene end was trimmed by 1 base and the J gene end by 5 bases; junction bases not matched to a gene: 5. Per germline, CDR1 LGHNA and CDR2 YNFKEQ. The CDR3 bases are TGTGCCAGCAGCCAAGTGTACAGGGGTGATCAGCCCCAGCATTTT. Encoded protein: CASSQVYRGDQPQHF.

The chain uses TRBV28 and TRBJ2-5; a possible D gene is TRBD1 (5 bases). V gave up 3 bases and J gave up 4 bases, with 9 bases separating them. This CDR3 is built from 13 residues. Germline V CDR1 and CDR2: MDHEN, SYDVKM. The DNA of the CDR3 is TGTGCCAGCAGTTTGACAGCCACAGAGACCCAGTACTTC. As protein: CASSLTATETQYF.